The 9 T cell receptor beta chains presented below share a single source sample, sequenced in a study of shared clonotypes between healthy human individuals. TCRdb's table, derived via immunoSEQ multiplex PCR, lists solely in-frame clones and lacks some. The sample consists of 450,000 to 700,000 clones, around 95% of them appearing once. CD45RO-negative, CCR7-selected cells formed the naive CD8 fraction, which excluded terminally differentiated effector memory CD45RA+ cells. Specimen: naive CD8+ T cells sorted from blood. The receptor source for this set is a woman between 25 and 40 years old in good health.

V gene TRBV28 combines with J gene TRBJ1-5; no reliable D call. The ends were cut back, 4 bases at V and 4 bases at J, with 8 bases in the middle. The CDR3 contains 13 residues. Germline loops: CDR1 MDHEN, CDR2 SYDVKM. The CDR3 DNA follows: TGTGCCAGCAGTTCTTTTTTGAATCAGCCCCAGCATTTT. Its protein is CASSSFLNQPQHF.

This chain uses TRBV10-3 with TRBJ2-2, with 8 positions matching TRBD2. In germline, CDR1 is ENHRY, CDR2 SYGVKD. The CDR3 has 17 residues. J was trimmed by 2 bases and V by 3 bases; bases with no gene match: 8. This CDR3 is CAISELRAGDNTGELFF. The DNA for the CDR3 is TGTGCCATCAGTGAATTGAGAGCGGGAGATAACACCGGGGAGCTGTTTTTT.

The CDR3 coding sequence is TGCGCCAGCAGCTTATGGACAGGGTTGGCCGGGGAGCTGTTTTTT. It is translated as CASSLWTGLAGELFF. V gene TRBV5-1 combines with J gene TRBJ2-2; 8 bases agree with TRBD1. Trimming at V came to 2 bases and at J to 6 bases, leaving 6 bases not matched to a gene. This CDR3 is built from 15 residues. The germline V gene encodes CDR1 SGHRS and CDR2 YFSETQ.

The sample holds one count of this clone. This sequence joins TRBV7-9 and TRBJ2-7; 13 bases align to TRBD2. Germline V CDR1 and CDR2: SEHNR, FQNEAQ (reference sequence). This CDR3 spans 16 amino acids. After removal of 5 bases from V and 3 bases from J, the junction contained 7 bases not matched to a gene. CDR3 nucleotides: TGTGCCAGCAGCCAACGGACTAGCGGGAGCGACTACGAGCAGTACTTC. Protein product: CASSQRTSGSDYEQYF.

The gene calls are TRBV5-1 and TRBJ1-1, with TRBD1 matching 10 bases. The CDR3 contains 19 residues. CDR1 SGHRS and CDR2 YFSETQ come from the germline V gene. V was clipped by 4 bases and J by 1 base; unmatched bases: 16. The CDR3 reads CASSSPGTGEGATNTEAFF. DNA for the CDR3: TGCGCCAGCAGCAGTCCCGGGACAGGGGAAGGTGCAACGAACACTGAAGCTTTCTTT.

The chain employs TRBV5-1 and TRBJ1-2, with 9 bases that match TRBD1. Trimming took 5 bases from V and 6 from J; bases not matched to a gene: 14. Germline V gene sequence: CDR1 SGHRS, CDR2 YFSETQ. CDR3 length equals 16 residues. CDR3 in DNA: TGCGCCAGCAGGGAGACAGGGGGACGCTCCAGGAATGGCTACACCTTC. Its protein is CASRETGGRSRNGYTF.

Worth noting for this clone: The identical CDR3 is also encoded by other nucleotide sequences in the sample. In DNA form, the CDR3 reads TGTGCCAGCGGTAGCGGGAGGGCATACGAGCAGTACTTC. Its protein product is CASGSGRAYEQYF. The chain couples TRBV27 to TRBJ2-7; 11 nucleotides line up with TRBD2. This CDR3 has 13 amino acids. V trimming: 8 bases; J trimming: 4 bases; junction bases outside the gene matches: 4. Germline CDR1 reads MNHEY; CDR2 reads SMNVEV (reference sequence).

The chain employs TRBV5-8 and TRBJ2-4; 12 bases are a match to TRBD2. The CDR3 is made up of 15 amino acids. Germline V gene sequence: CDR1 SGHTS, CDR2 YDEGEE. The V gene end was trimmed by 4 bases and the J gene end by 6 bases; junction bases not matched to a gene: 5. The CDR3 coding sequence is TGTGCCAGCAGCCCCACGACTAGCGGGAGAAACATTCAGTACTTC. Its protein is CASSPTTSGRNIQYF.

This chain connects TRBV5-6 to TRBJ2-3; 10 bases map to TRBD1. This CDR3 is built from 15 residues. J lost 1 base, V lost 4 bases, and 3 bases had no gene match. Germline V gene data show CDR1 as SGHDT and CDR2 as YYEEEE. The CDR3 coding sequence is TGTGCCAGCAGCGGGACAGGGGAAGGCACAGATACGCAGTATTTT. The encoded protein is CASSGTGEGTDTQYF.